These T cell receptor beta chains were read from a single sample in a study of neoadjuvant anti-PD-1 for oral cavity cancer. TCRdb's table, derived via immunoSEQ multiplex PCR, lists solely in-frame clones and lacks some. The sample consists of 9,000 to 10,000 clones, about 66% of them appearing once. Sequenced here: PBMCs, sampled after nivolumab (anti-PD-1) treatment. These receptors were obtained from a person aged 35-79 years with oral cavity squamous cell carcinoma. CDR3s include the opening cysteine and the closing phenylalanine or tryptophan. D genes are given only for firm matches. Some rows have no size entry. The others give once, few or many, or a class for an expanded clone.

>-|TRBD2|TRBJ2-5|TRBV7-6|17
TGTGCCAGCAGTTCGGGACTAGCGGGGGAGTACCAAGAGACCCAGTACTTC
CASSSGLAGEYQETQYF
>-|TRBD1|TRBJ2-1|TRBV29-1|14
TGCAGCGCCGGACAGGGCATCTCCTACAATGAGCAGTTCTTC
CSAGQGISYNEQFF
>-|-|TRBJ1-2|TRBV6-5|14
TGTGCCAGCAGTTACTCGCGAACTGGATATGGCTACACCTTC
CASSYSRTGYGYTF
>-|-|TRBJ2-3|TRBV2|16
TGTGCCAGCAGTGAATACGGCGGAACTAGCACAGATACGCAGTATTTT
CASSEYGGTSTDTQYF
>-|-|TRBJ1-1|TRBV19|16
TGTGCCAGTAGTAAGTCACCCCGGGGATGGGGCACTGAAGCTTTCTTT
CASSKSPRGWGTEAFF
>-|TRBD1|TRBJ2-5|TRBV10-1|15
TGCGCCAGCAGTAGCGGACAGGGAGAGGAAGAGACCCAGTACTTC
CASSSGQGEEETQYF
>-|-|TRBJ1-2|TRBV4-1|15
TGCGCCAGCAGCCAGGCCGACGGGGGAGGAGATGGCTACACCTTC
CASSQADGGGDGYTF
>-|-|TRBJ1-1|TRBV7-2|14
TGTGCCAGCAGATCTCATAGTGTCAACACTGAAGCTTTCTTT
CASRSHSVNTEAFF
>-|TRBD1|TRBJ1-5|TRBV6-6|14
TGTGCCAGCAGCCTAGGACAGGGAGATCAGCCCCAGCATTTT
CASSLGQGDQPQHF
>-|-|TRBJ2-5|TRBV19|14
TGTGCCAGTAGTATTTATGGTTCCGGAGAGACCCAGTACTTC
CASSIYGSGETQYF
>-|-|TRBJ1-1|TRBV30|11
TGTGCCTTGGAGGAGGGGCTTGGGGCTTTCTTT
CALEEGLGAFF
>once|-|TRBJ2-7|TRBV7-2|12
TGTGCCAGCAGCTTAGTAGGCTACGAGCAGTACTTC
CASSLVGYEQYF
>-|-|TRBJ1-5|TRBV6-5|13
TGTGCCAGCAGAGGGGGGGTAAGTCAGCCCCAGCATTTT
CASRGGVSQPQHF
>few|TRBD1|TRBJ1-1|TRBV6-6|15
TGTGCCAGCCTGCGGGACAGGGGGCGGAACACTGAAGCTTTCTTT
CASLRDRGRNTEAFF
>-|-|TRBJ1-6|TRBV5-1|13
TGCGCCAGCAGCTTGGAGAATTATTCACCCCTCCACTTT
CASSLENYSPLHF
>-|TRBD1|TRBJ1-2|TRBV7-6|15
TGTGCCAGCAGCCCGAGGACAGGTTTTAACTATGGCTACACCTTC
CASSPRTGFNYGYTF
>once|-|TRBJ1-5|TRBV5-5|16
TGTGCCAGCAGCTTGGGTTTTTGGGGGATGGGGCAGCCCCAGCATTTT
CASSLGFWGMGQPQHF
>few|-|TRBJ1-2|TRBV11-2|15
TGTGCCAGCATGAGTTCATACCGACGAGCGAGTGGCTACACCTTC
CASMSSYRRASGYTF
>-|-|TRBJ1-1|TRBV10-3|14
TGTGCCATCAGTGAGCCCCGGGGTAGAACTGAAGCTTTCTTT
CAISEPRGRTEAFF
>-|-|TRBJ2-3|TRBV7-7|15
TGTGCTAGCAGCCTAGGGGAATCTAGCACAGATACGCAGTATTTT
CASSLGESSTDTQYF
>-|TRBD2|TRBJ2-7|TRBV5-1|15
TGCGCCAGCAGCTGGAGCGGGAGAGACTCCTACGAGCAGTACTTC
CASSWSGRDSYEQYF
>-|TRBD2|TRBJ2-1|TRBV2|16
TGTGCCAGCAGCTCTAATAGCGGGACCTCCCTTAATGAGCAGTTCTTC
CASSSNSGTSLNEQFF
>few|TRBD2|TRBJ2-3|TRBV5-4|16
TGTGCCAGCAGCCCCGGACTAGCGGGGGGCACAGATACGCAGTATTTT
CASSPGLAGGTDTQYF
>-|TRBD2|TRBJ2-5|TRBV5-5|17
TGTGCCAGCAGCTTCCTAGCTAGCGGGAGGGCCGGAGAGACCCAGTACTTC
CASSFLASGRAGETQYF
>-|-|TRBJ2-1|TRBV28|14
TGTGCCAGCAGTTTGGAGCAATCCTACAATGAGCAGTTCTTC
CASSLEQSYNEQFF
>-|-|TRBJ2-7|TRBV5-6|12
TGTGCCAGCAGCTTGGAGGGCAACGAGCAGTACTTC
CASSLEGNEQYF
>once|-|TRBJ1-1|TRBV6-1|15
TGTGCCAGCAGTGATGGGGCAGGGTTCGGCACTGAAGCTTTCTTT
CASSDGAGFGTEAFF
>once|-|TRBJ1-1|TRBV29-1|14
TGCAGCGTCCATAAGGGGGGAAGTAGCACTGAAGCTTTCTTT
CSVHKGGSSTEAFF
>few|-|TRBJ1-5|TRBV2|13
TGTGCCAGCTCACAGGGACTGTGGCAGCCCCAGCATTTT
CASSQGLWQPQHF
>-|-|TRBJ2-5|TRBV14|15
TGTGCCAGCAGCCAAGATGGAAGGGGTCAAGAGACCCAGTACTTC
CASSQDGRGQETQYF
>few|-|TRBJ2-3|TRBV27|16
TGTGCCAGCAGTTTATCGGGCTTAGGGGGAACAGATACGCAGTATTTT
CASSLSGLGGTDTQYF
>-|-|TRBJ2-2|TRBV7-9|13
TGTGCCAGCAGCCCGCCGGGTACCGGGGAGCTGTTTTTT
CASSPPGTGELFF
>-|-|TRBJ2-7|TRBV7-2|15
TGTGCCAGCAGGGTGGGTCAGGGAGATTCCTACGAGCAGTACTTC
CASRVGQGDSYEQYF
>-|-|TRBJ1-3|TRBV5-6|15
TGTGCCAGCAGCTCTCGACGGACTCTGGGAAACACCATATATTTT
CASSSRRTLGNTIYF
>few|-|TRBJ1-6|TRBV5-6|16
TGTGCCAGCAGCCCCCGGGTAAGGGGTGGGAATTCACCCCTCCACTTT
CASSPRVRGGNSPLHF
>-|TRBD1|TRBJ1-5|TRBV5-5|15
TGTGCCAGCAGTCTGGACAGGGGGCTAAGGCAGCCCCAGCATTTT
CASSLDRGLRQPQHF
>-|-|TRBJ1-2|TRBV6-5|13
TGTGCCAGCAGTTCGGGGTGGTCCTATGGCTACACCTTC
CASSSGWSYGYTF